Sequencing of this T cell receptor (beta chain) was carried out in a study of blood T cell repertoires in COVID-19. Overall study context: The United States, Italy and Spain supplied acute and convalescent COVID-19 samples. The analysed material was cDNA or gDNA that came from T cells, B-cell-depleted T cells, or PBMCs.

The CDR3 has 14 residues. Germline assignment: CDR1 SQVTM and CDR2 ANQGSEA. The trim removed 6 bases at V and 2 bases at J, leaving 5 bases unmatched. Original processing notes: Amplified reference gene primers provided the basis for estimating nucleated cell counts. The method was immunoSEQ multiplex PCR; TCRdb's version includes in-frame clones alone and lacks a portion of them. V, J and clone size are those of that table, while D and trimming were read from the DNA. The repertoire has 81,000 or so clones, 85% to 95% of them found once; the top ten carry roughly 6.4%. This clone was seen more than once but under ten times.

The source of this sequence is a woman in her fifties or sixties with active COVID-19. The genes are TRBV29-1 and TRBJ2-7, with 12 bases aligning to TRBD2. The specimen sequenced was peripheral blood. The CDR3 here is CSVTLAGGPYEQYF. CDR3 nucleotide sequence: TGCAGCGTGACGCTAGCGGGAGGGCCCTACGAGCAGTACTTC.